This T cell receptor (beta chain) was observed in a study of blood T cell repertoires in COVID-19. Study information: From the United States, Italy and Spain came samples of acute and convalescent COVID-19. Nucleic acid was either cDNA or gDNA, and it came from T cells, B-cell-depleted T cells, or PBMCs.

Original methodology: How many nucleated cells were present was estimated from reference gene primer amplification. The repertoire was sequenced with immunoSEQ multiplex PCR; TCRdb's copy has only in-frame clones and lacks some. That table gives V, J and clone size, and the DNA gave D and trimming. In the table there are just over 650,000 clones, 70% to 90% of which are singletons. Trimming removed 4 bases from V and 10 bases from J, with 14 bases in between. Looked up from germline, CDR1 is MNHEY and CDR2 is SVGAGI. The CDR3 runs 14 residues. The gene calls are TRBV6-5 and TRBJ1-6; maybe TRBD1 (6 bases). This TCR was recovered from a woman under 30 with acute or convalescent COVID-19. Sample: peripheral blood. In DNA form, the CDR3 reads TGTGCCAGCAGTTCGGGGGGCTTGGGCTCACCCCTCCACTTT. It codes for CASSSGGLGSPLHF.